This entry features one TCR beta chain sequence. Recruits, aged roughly 18 to 90 years, lived in 24 US areas. Donors were grouped by their self-reported clinical history. Original data processing: Nucleated cell counts were estimated from reference gene primer amplification. Method: immunoSEQ multiplex PCR; TCRdb's copy keeps in-frame clones and lacks some. That table gives V, J and clone size, and the DNA gave D and trimming. In the table there are about 400,000 clones, approximately 88% of which are singletons. This record belongs to a study of blood T cell repertoires in COVID-19. Looking at the study overall: Acute-phase and convalescent COVID-19 samples originated in the United States, Italy and Spain.

The CDR3 sequence is 13 residues long. V was clipped by 2 bases and J by 5 bases; unmatched bases: 3. The germline V gene has CDR1 LGHDT and CDR2 YNNKEL (reference sequence). Input material: PBMCs or T cells enriched from blood (not recorded which). The genes are TRBV3-1 (or the pseudogene TRBV3-2) and TRBJ2-7, with 7 bases fitting TRBD2. This TCR came from a woman aged 40 to 50 with acute COVID-19. The CDR3 nucleotides are TGTGCCAGCAGCCAATCGGGGGGTAACGAGCAGTACTTC. Translated: CASSQSGGNEQYF.